These 27 T cell receptor beta chains originate from one sample sequenced in a study of blood T cell repertoires in COVID-19. The repertoire was sequenced with immunoSEQ multiplex PCR; TCRdb's copy has only in-frame clones and lacks some. The sample comprises about 200,000 clones, 82% of which are singletons, and roughly 12% rests with the top ten. The sequencing sample was made of PBMCs or T cells enriched from blood (not recorded which). These receptors originate from a man aged 35 to 55 who had recovered from COVID-19.

The chain uses TRBV9 and TRBJ1-2, with D possibly being TRBD1 (5 bases). The CDR3 runs to 14 residues. CDR1 is SGDLS and CDR2 is YYNGEE in the germline V gene. Trimming stripped 3 bases from V and 4 bases from J, with 13 bases between. The CDR3 coding sequence is TGTGCCAGCAGCGCAGGGAGGGCTACCTATGGCTACACCTTC. Residues: CASSAGRATYGYTF.

This clone has only one observation. The CDR3 sequence: CASSLGDRINYGYTF. The CDR3 DNA reads TGTGCCAGCAGCTTAGGGGACAGGATTAACTATGGCTACACCTTC. The chain is built from TRBV7-2 and TRBJ1-2; 8 bases are a match to TRBD1. Germline lookup yields CDR1 SGHTA and CDR2 FQGNSA. The J segment lost 1 base and the V segment lost 1 base, leaving 2 bases of the junction unmatched. This CDR3 contains 15 residues.

The chain uses TRBV19 and TRBJ2-3; D is unclear. The CDR3 runs to 13 residues. Germline CDR1 is LNHDA and CDR2 is SQIVND (reference sequence). V was cut by 9 bases and J by 2 bases, with 12 bases left in between. The CDR3 spells CASNPVNTDTQYF. The CDR3 bases are TGTGCCAGCAATCCAGTGAACACAGATACGCAGTATTTT.

The chain uses TRBV9 and TRBJ1-6; no reliable D call. Trimming took 4 bases from V and 8 from J, leaving 10 bases between them. CDR1 SGDLS and CDR2 YYNGEE come from the germline V gene. The CDR3 loop spans 13 amino acids. The CDR3 sequence: CASSTRLDSPLHF. The DNA of the CDR3 is TGTGCCAGCAGCACTCGACTCGATTCACCCCTCCACTTT.

The J gene is TRBJ2-1, the V gene TRBV13; D perhaps matches TRBD2 (6 bases). The CDR3 loop spans 16 amino acids. With 3 bases removed from V and 9 bases from J, the gap between germline ends came to 21 bases. Germline V gene lookup returns CDR1 PRHDT and CDR2 FYEKMQ (reference sequence). CDR3 nucleotide sequence: TGTGCCAGCAGCTTTTCGCCCCGGACTACGGACTTTGAGCAGTTCTTC. As protein: CASSFSPRTTDFEQFF.

The CDR3 DNA reads TGTGCCAGCTCAACCAGGACAGGGGCGGACACTGAAGCTTTCTTT. It translates to CASSTRTGADTEAFF. The rearrangement uses TRBV18 and TRBJ1-1, with 9 bases fitting TRBD1. The V gene end was trimmed by 5 bases and the J gene end by 3 bases; junction bases not matched to a gene: 7. The CDR3 has 15 residues. Germline CDR1 KGHSH, CDR2 LQKENI.

This chain links TRBV2 with TRBJ1-6; D is uncertain. The V end was cut by 8 bases, the J end by 7 bases, with 9 bases between. The CDR3 is 12 residues long. Germline-derived CDR1 and CDR2 are SNHLY and FYNNEI. The DNA for the CDR3 is TGTGCCAGCGCGCTCGGGAATTCACCCCTCCACTTT. Translating gives CASALGNSPLHF.

The gene calls are TRBV6-7 and TRBJ1-2; D is possibly TRBD1 (5 bases). TRBV6-7 is given ORF status, its function remaining uncertain. The CDR3 is made up of 12 amino acids. Trimming shortened V by 10 bases and J by 13 bases, and 22 bases separated the two germline ends. CDR3 sequence reads: CATPGRAFGGTF. DNA for the CDR3: TGTGCCACCCCCGGGCGGGCCTTCGGGGGCACCTTC.

The V call is TRBV5-1, the J call TRBJ1-4; TRBD1 agrees at 9 bases. The junction had 6 bases not matched to a gene; V was cut back by 4 bases and J by 8 bases. This CDR3 has 14 amino acids. The germline V gene encodes CDR1 SGHRS and CDR2 YFSETQ. CDR3 amino acids: CASSPQGAGEKLFF. DNA for the CDR3: TGCGCCAGCAGCCCACAGGGGGCAGGGGAAAAACTGTTTTTT.

This clone has just one count. The chain joins TRBV6-5 to TRBJ1-3; 7 positions agree with TRBD1. Per germline, CDR1 MNHEY and CDR2 SVGAGI. The V segment lost 6 bases and the J segment 1 base; nucleotides outside the gene matches: 3. This CDR3 region has 14 residues. DNA of the CDR3: TGTGCCAGCAGGCCCAGGGGGTCTGGAAACACCATATATTTT. Protein sequence: CASRPRGSGNTIYF.

This sequence joins TRBV7-2 and TRBJ2-3; 14 nucleotides agree with TRBD2. The CDR3 has 17 amino acids. The V gene end was trimmed by 4 bases and the J gene end by 3 bases; junction bases not matched to a gene: 6. CDR1 and CDR2 (germline): SGHTA, FQGNSA. The CDR3, as DNA: TGTGCCAGCAGCTCACCGAGACTAGCGGGAGGGACAGATACGCAGTATTTT. As protein: CASSSPRLAGGTDTQYF.

This chain connects TRBV10-2 to TRBJ1-2; 7 nucleotides line up with TRBD1. The CDR3 is 13 residues long. Germline lookup yields CDR1 WSHSY and CDR2 SAAADI. J lost 6 bases, V lost 6 bases, and 7 bases had no gene match. The CDR3 DNA follows: TGCGCCAGCAGACTCGGGACAGCGGATGGCTACACCTTC. It translates to CASRLGTADGYTF.

The rearrangement links TRBV7-3 to TRBJ2-3; D remains unclear. The CDR3 contains 13 residues. The ends were cut back, 5 bases at V and 2 bases at J, with 8 bases in the middle. CDR1 and CDR2 from the germline V gene are SGHTA and FQGTGA. The CDR3 here is CASSESITDTQYF. As DNA, the CDR3 is TGTGCCAGCAGCGAGAGTATCACAGATACGCAGTATTTT.

This clone appeared once. The V and J genes are TRBV6-2 or TRBV6-3 and TRBJ2-1; 9 bases line up with TRBD2. V was pared by 5 bases and J by 6 bases, with 11 bases of the junction left unmatched. The CDR3 is 16 amino acids. Germline CDR1 is MNHEY and CDR2 is SVGEGT. This CDR3 reads CASSIRASGVVNEQFF. The CDR3 DNA is TGTGCCAGCAGTATCCGGGCTAGCGGGGTAGTCAATGAGCAGTTCTTC.

V is TRBV19 and J is TRBJ2-2; possibly TRBD1 for D (6 bases). This CDR3 has 14 amino acids. Trimming took off 6 bases at V and 3 bases at J, with 11 bases between the two ends. CDR1 is LNHDA and CDR2 is SQIVND in the germline V gene (reference sequence). The CDR3 here is CASSRGQYTGELFF. DNA for the CDR3: TGTGCCAGTAGCCGAGGACAGTACACCGGGGAGCTGTTTTTT.

The rearrangement uses TRBV4-1 and TRBJ2-2, with D possibly matching TRBD2 (6 bases). CDR1 and CDR2 from the germline V gene are MGHRA and YSYEKL. V was shortened by 1 base and J by 1 base, with 13 bases between the two germline ends. The CDR3 contains 17 residues. The CDR3: CASSQVGSGRNTGELFF. CDR3 nucleotide sequence: TGCGCCAGCAGCCAAGTAGGCAGCGGGCGGAACACCGGGGAGCTGTTTTTT.

The V gene is TRBV6-5, the J gene TRBJ1-1; the match to TRBD1 covers 7 bases. Germline V lookup: CDR1 MNHEY, CDR2 SVGAGI. This CDR3 contains 14 residues. V trimming: 4 bases; J trimming: 4 bases; junction bases outside the gene matches: 6. For the CDR3, the DNA is TGTGCCAGCAGTTTACAGGGGTCCCGCACTGAAGCTTTCTTT. This translates into CASSLQGSRTEAFF.

The V and J genes are TRBV12-5 and TRBJ1-6; D is perhaps TRBD1 (6 bases). The ends were cut back, 3 bases at V and 5 bases at J, with 11 bases in the middle. This CDR3 is built from 15 residues. Germline loops: CDR1 LGHNT, CDR2 FRNRAP. CDR3 sequence (DNA): TGTGCTAGTGGTTTCGGCCAGGGGAATAATTCACCCCTCCACTTT. This sequence encodes CASGFGQGNNSPLHF.

This rearrangement joins TRBV5-4 to TRBJ2-1; 8 bases fit TRBD2. The CDR3 is 17 amino acids. CDR1 is SGHNT, CDR2 YYREEE, per germline (reference sequence). The ends lost 3 bases at V and 5 bases at J; junction bases unmatched: 13. The CDR3 loop is CASSSGGARLGHNEQFF. For the CDR3, the DNA is TGTGCCAGCAGCTCCGGGGGGGCTAGGCTCGGTCACAATGAGCAGTTCTTC.

V is TRBV6-1 and J is TRBJ2-1; 8 nucleotides line up with TRBD2. This CDR3 is 16 amino acids long. The V segment lost 0 bases and the J segment 15 bases; nucleotides outside the gene matches: 16. Per the germline V gene, CDR1 is MNHNS and CDR2 is SASEGT. This CDR3 is CASSEARWASGPFGFF. The CDR3 nucleotides read TGTGCCAGCAGTGAAGCGCGTTGGGCTAGCGGGCCCTTCGGGTTCTTC.

The chain combines TRBV18 with TRBJ1-1, with 12 nucleotides matching TRBD1. Germline CDR1 is KGHSH and CDR2 is LQKENI. With 3 bases clipped from V and 4 bases from J, the junction kept 6 bases outside the gene matches. This CDR3 is built from 16 residues. The CDR3, as DNA: TGTGCCAGCTCACCTCGGGGGACAGGGGGCCTCACTGAAGCTTTCTTT. Protein: CASSPRGTGGLTEAFF.

This clone occurred once. V usage is TRBV10-3 and J usage is TRBJ1-2; D possibly corresponds to TRBD1 (5 bases). Trimming pared 3 bases from V and 5 bases from J, leaving 16 bases between. This CDR3 has 15 amino acids. Germline V CDR1 and CDR2: ENHRY, SYGVKD. The CDR3 here is CAISEREPGVYGYTF. CDR3 bases: TGTGCCATCAGTGAACGGGAACCGGGGGTATATGGCTACACCTTC.

A word on this clone: This same CDR3 is encoded by further DNA sequences in the sample. The chain couples TRBV2 to TRBJ1-2; no firm D call. The length of the CDR3 is 12 residues. Per the germline V gene, CDR1 is SNHLY and CDR2 is FYNNEI. V was pared by 3 bases and J by 3 bases, with 5 bases between. CDR3 sequence reads: CASSDSYYGYTF. CDR3 nucleotides: TGTGCCAGCAGTGATTCGTACTATGGCTACACCTTC.

The gene calls are TRBV12-3 or TRBV12-4 and TRBJ1-1; D is ambiguous. Trimming removed 7 bases from V and 8 bases from J, with 14 bases in between. CDR3 length equals 12 residues. The CDR3 nucleotides read TGTGCCAGCACCCTTCGGTGGAGGGAAGCTTTCTTT. Amino acids: CASTLRWREAFF.

This clone has a single count. The chain combines TRBV5-1 with TRBJ2-1; 14 bases are a match to TRBD2. The trim removed 7 bases at V and 6 bases at J, leaving 3 bases unmatched. This CDR3 spans 14 amino acids. Germline CDR1 SGHRS, CDR2 YFSETQ. The chain's CDR3 is CASRGTSGSNEQFF. Written as DNA, the CDR3 is TGCGCCAGCCGCGGGACTAGCGGGAGCAATGAGCAGTTCTTC.

The V call is TRBV5-4, the J call TRBJ2-3; 10 bases are a match to TRBD2. The germline V gene has CDR1 SGHNT and CDR2 YYREEE (reference sequence). Trimming at V came to 4 bases and at J to 4 bases, leaving 12 bases not matched to a gene. This CDR3 has 17 amino acids. CDR3 sequence (DNA): TGTGCCAGCAGCCCTCCTCAGCGGGAGGGCCCTTCAGATACGCAGTATTTT. Amino acids: CASSPPQREGPSDTQYF. Full variable domain (remainder filled in from reference TRBV5-4 and TRBJ2-3): ETGVTQSPTHLIKTRGQQVTLRCSSQSGHNTVSWYQQALGQGPQFIFQYYREEENGRGNFPPRFSGLQFPNYSSELNVNALELDDSALYLCASSPPQREGPSDTQYFGPGTRLTVL.

The chain couples TRBV28 to TRBJ1-2, with D perhaps matching TRBD1 (6 bases). V shed 6 bases and J shed 8 bases, with 16 bases lying between them. Germline V gives CDR1 MDHEN, CDR2 SYDVKM. The CDR3 length is 13 residues. CDR3 sequence reads: CASRTQGREGYTF. In DNA, the CDR3 is TGTGCCAGCAGAACCCAGGGGAGGGAAGGCTACACCTTC.